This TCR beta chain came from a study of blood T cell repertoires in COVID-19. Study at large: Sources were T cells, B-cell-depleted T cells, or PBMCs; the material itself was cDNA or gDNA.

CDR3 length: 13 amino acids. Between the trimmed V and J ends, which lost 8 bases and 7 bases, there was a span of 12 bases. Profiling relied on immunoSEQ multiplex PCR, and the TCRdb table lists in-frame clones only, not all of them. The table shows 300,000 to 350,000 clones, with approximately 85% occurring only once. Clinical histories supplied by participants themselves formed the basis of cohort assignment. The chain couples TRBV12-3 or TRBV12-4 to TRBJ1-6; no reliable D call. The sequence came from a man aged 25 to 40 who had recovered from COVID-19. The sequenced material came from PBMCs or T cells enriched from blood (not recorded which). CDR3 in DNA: TGTGCCAGCTCTCGTAGGAGCAATTCACCCCTCCACTTT. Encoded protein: CASSRRSNSPLHF.